This TCR beta chain comes out of a study of blood T cell repertoires in COVID-19. Study-wide background: The United States, Italy and Spain provided the acute and convalescent COVID-19 samples. PBMCs, B-cell-depleted T cells, or T cells were the source of the cDNA or gDNA that made up the material.

Germline CDR1 is SGHDT and CDR2 is YYEEEE. The CDR3 totals 16 residues. Losses at the gene ends were 4 bases for V and 2 bases for J; bases not matched to a gene: 9. The authors' processing: Estimation of nucleated cell counts relied on the amplification of reference gene primers. Assay used: immunoSEQ multiplex PCR; TCRdb lists only in-frame clones, some missing. The DNA gave D and trimming, while V, J and clone size come from that table. The sample yields roughly 73,000 clones, more than 85% seen once. The sample was peripheral blood. The chain carries TRBV5-6 and TRBJ2-7, with 10 positions matching TRBD1. The clonotype was recovered from a man between 65 and 79 years old with active COVID-19. The CDR3 here is CASSGGQTGGAYEQYF. DNA of the CDR3: TGTGCCAGCAGCGGGGGCCAGACAGGGGGCGCCTACGAGCAGTACTTC.